This record concerns one T cell receptor beta chain sequence. Its specificity is unknown. The CDR3 consists of 13 residues. Germline assignment: CDR1 SNHLY and CDR2 FYNNEI. V dropped 9 bases and J dropped 3; count of bases not matched to a gene: 7. The repertoire was sequenced with immunoSEQ multiplex PCR; TCRdb's copy has only in-frame clones and lacks some. This sample carries tens of thousands of clones, over 75% of them seen once, and the ten largest clones take about 4.7%. Resections took place in Japan or China from the mid-2010s to the late 2010s. This sample is part of a study of immune evolution from preneoplasia to lung adenocarcinoma. For the study at large: HLA loss of heterozygosity: roughly 6.6% AIS, about 15% MIA, about 35% ADC, none AAH. Study-wide results and caveats: Highest clonality occurred in KRAS-mutant, not EGFR-mutant or double wild-type, nodules.

The sequence came from a person in their 60s with lung adenocarcinoma. Sequenced sample: FFPE invasive lung adenocarcinoma tissue. The chain links TRBV2 to TRBJ1-2; 7 bases match TRBD1. The CDR3 bases are TGTGCCAGTAACCGACAGGGCGACTATGGCTACACCTTC. Translated, it gives CASNRQGDYGYTF.